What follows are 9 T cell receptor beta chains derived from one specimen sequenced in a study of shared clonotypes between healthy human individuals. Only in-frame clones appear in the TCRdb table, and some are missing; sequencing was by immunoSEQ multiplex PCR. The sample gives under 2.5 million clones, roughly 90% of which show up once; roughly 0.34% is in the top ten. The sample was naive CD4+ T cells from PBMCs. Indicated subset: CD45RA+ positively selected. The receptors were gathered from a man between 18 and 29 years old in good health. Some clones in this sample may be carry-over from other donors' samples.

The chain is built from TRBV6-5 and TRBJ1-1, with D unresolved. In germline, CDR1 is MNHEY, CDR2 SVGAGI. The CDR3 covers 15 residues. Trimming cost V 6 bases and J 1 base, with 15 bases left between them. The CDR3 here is CASSITGKRNTEAFF. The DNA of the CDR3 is TGTGCCAGCAGCATAACGGGCAAACGGAACACTGAAGCTTTCTTT.

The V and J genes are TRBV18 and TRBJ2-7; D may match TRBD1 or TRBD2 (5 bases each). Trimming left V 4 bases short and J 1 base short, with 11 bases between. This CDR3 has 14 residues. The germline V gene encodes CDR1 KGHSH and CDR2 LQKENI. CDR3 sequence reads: CASSLGPLSYEQYF. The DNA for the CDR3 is TGTGCCAGCTCACTGGGACCACTATCCTACGAGCAGTACTTC.

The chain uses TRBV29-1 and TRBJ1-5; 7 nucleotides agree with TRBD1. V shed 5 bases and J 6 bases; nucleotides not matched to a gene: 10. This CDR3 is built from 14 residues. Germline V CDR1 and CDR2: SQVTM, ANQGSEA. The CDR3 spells CSVLQGRKGQPQHF. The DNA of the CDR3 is TGCAGCGTTCTACAGGGGAGGAAGGGTCAGCCCCAGCATTTT.

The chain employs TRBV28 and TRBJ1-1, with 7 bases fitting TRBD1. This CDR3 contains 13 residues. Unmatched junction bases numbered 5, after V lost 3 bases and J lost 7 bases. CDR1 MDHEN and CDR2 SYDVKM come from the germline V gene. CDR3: CASSLQGGFEAFF. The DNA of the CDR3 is TGTGCCAGCAGTTTGCAGGGGGGATTTGAAGCTTTCTTT.

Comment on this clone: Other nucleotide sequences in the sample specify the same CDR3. This CDR3 reads CASSPGQGAYEQYF. The CDR3 nucleotides read TGTGCCAGCAGCCCTGGACAGGGGGCCTACGAGCAGTACTTC. The chain uses TRBV9 and TRBJ2-7; 10 positions agree with TRBD1. The ends lost 4 bases at V and 2 bases at J; junction bases unmatched: 3. The length of the CDR3 is 14 residues. Germline-derived CDR1 and CDR2 are SGDLS and YYNGEE.

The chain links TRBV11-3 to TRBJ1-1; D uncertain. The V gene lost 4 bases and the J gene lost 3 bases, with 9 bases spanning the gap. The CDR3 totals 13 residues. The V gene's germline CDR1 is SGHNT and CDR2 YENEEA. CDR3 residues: CASSSKEYTEAFF. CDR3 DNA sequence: TGTGCCAGCAGCTCAAAAGAGTACACTGAAGCTTTCTTT. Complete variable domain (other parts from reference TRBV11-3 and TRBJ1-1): EAGVVQSPRYKIIEKKQPVAFWCNPISGHNTLYWYLQNLGQGPELLIRYENEEAVDDSQLPKDRFSAERLKGVDSTLKIQPAELGDSAVYLCASSSKEYTEAFFGQGTRLTVV.

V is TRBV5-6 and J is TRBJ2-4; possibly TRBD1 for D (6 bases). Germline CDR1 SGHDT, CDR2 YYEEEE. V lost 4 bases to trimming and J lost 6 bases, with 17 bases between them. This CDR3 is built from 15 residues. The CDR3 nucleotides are TGTGCCAGCAGCCGGGGTGGGCTAGGGGGAAACATTCAGTACTTC. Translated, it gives CASSRGGLGGNIQYF.

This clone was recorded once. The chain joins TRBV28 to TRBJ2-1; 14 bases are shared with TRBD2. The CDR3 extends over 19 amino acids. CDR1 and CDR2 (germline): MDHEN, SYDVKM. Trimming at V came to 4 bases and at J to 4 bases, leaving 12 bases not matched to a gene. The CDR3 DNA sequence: TGTGCCAGCAGTTCACCGGGACTAGCGGGAGTGGGGGTGTACAATGAGCAGTTCTTC. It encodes CASSSPGLAGVGVYNEQFF.

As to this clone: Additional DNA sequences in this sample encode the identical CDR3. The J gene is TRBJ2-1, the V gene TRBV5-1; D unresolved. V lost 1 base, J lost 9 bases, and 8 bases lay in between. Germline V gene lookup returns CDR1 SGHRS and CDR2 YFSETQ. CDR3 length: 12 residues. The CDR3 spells CASSLLGREQFF. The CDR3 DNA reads TGCGCCAGCAGCTTGCTAGGGCGTGAGCAGTTCTTC.